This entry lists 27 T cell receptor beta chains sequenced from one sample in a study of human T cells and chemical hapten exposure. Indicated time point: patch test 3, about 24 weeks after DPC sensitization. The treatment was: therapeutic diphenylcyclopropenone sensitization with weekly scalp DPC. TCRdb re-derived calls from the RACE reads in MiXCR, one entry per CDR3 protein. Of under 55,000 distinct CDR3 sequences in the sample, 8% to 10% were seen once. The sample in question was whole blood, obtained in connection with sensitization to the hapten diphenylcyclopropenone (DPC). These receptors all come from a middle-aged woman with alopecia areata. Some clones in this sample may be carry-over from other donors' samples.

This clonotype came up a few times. In DNA, the CDR3 is TGTGCCAGCAGTCCCGATGACTATGGCTACACCTTC. Translated: CASSPDDYGYTF. The gene calls are TRBV2 and TRBJ1-2; D is uncertain. The V gene's germline CDR1 is SNHLY and CDR2 FYNNEI. V was pared by 5 bases and J by 3 bases, with 7 bases between. The CDR3 has 12 amino acids.

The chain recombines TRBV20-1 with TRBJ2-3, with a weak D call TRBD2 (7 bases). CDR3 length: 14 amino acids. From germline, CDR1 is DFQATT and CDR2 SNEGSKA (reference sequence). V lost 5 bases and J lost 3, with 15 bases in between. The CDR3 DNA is TGCAGTGCTTCTAGGGGGGGAGGAACAGATACGCAGTATTTT. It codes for CSASRGGGTDTQYF.

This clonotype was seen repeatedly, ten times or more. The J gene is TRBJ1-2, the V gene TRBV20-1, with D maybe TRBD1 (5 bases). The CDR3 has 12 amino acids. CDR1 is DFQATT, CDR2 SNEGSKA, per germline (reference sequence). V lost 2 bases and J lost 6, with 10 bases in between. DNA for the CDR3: TGCAGTGCTAGACCAGGGCCAAATGGCTACACCTTC. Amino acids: CSARPGPNGYTF.

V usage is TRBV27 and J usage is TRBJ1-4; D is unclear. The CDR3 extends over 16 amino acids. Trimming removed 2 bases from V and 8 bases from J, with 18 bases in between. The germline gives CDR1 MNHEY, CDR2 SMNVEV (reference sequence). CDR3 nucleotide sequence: TGTGCCAGCAGTTTAACCCCGGCCAGGAGGAGAGAAAAACTGTTTTTT. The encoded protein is CASSLTPARRREKLFF.

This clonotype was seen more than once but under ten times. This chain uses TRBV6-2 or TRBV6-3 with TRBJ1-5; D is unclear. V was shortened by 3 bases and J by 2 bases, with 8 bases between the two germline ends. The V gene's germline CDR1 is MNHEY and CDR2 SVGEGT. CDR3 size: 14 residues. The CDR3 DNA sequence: TGTGCCAGCAGTTATACAGCGGGCAATCAGCCCCAGCATTTT. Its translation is CASSYTAGNQPQHF.

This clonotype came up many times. This chain's CDR3 is CASSPGQGNTGELFF. The CDR3 DNA reads TGTGCCAGCTCACCCGGACAGGGAAACACCGGGGAGCTGTTTTTT. The V and J genes are TRBV18 and TRBJ2-2, with 8 bases matching TRBD1. J gave up 2 bases and V 3 bases, and 2 bases lay outside the gene matches. CDR1 and CDR2 from the germline V gene are KGHSH and LQKENI. The CDR3 totals 15 residues.

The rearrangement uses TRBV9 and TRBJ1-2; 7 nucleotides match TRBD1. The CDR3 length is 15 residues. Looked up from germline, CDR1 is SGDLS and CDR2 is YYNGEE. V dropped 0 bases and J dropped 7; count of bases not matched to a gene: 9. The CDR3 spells CASSVDAEGGSGYTF. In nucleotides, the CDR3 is TGTGCCAGCAGCGTAGATGCGGAAGGGGGCTCTGGCTACACCTTC.

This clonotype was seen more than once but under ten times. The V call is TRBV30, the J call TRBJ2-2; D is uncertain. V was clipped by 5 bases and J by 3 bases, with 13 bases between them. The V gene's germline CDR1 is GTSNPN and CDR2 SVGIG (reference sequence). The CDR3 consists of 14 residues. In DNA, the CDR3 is TGTGCCTGGCAGCAAAACCAAGACACCGGGGAGCTGTTTTTT. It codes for CAWQQNQDTGELFF.

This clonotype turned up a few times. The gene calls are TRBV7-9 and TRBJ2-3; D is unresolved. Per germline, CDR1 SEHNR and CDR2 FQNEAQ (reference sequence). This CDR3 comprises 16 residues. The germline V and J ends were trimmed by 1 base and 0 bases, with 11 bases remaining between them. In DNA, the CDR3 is TGTGCCAGCAGCTTAGGCCAGGCGTCTAGCACAGATACGCAGTATTTT. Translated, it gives CASSLGQASSTDTQYF.

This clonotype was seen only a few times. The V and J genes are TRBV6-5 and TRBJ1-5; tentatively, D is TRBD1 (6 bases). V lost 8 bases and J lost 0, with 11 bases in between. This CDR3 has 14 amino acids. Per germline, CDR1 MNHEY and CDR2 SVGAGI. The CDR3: CASRGQNSNQPQHF. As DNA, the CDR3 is TGTGCCAGCCGTGGACAGAATAGCAATCAGCCCCAGCATTTT.

The CDR3 sequence is CSARIGDTEAFF. In DNA, the CDR3 is TGCAGTGCCCGGATAGGAGACACTGAAGCTTTCTTT. The V and J genes are TRBV20-1 and TRBJ1-1; D gene uncertain. Germline V lookup: CDR1 DFQATT, CDR2 SNEGSKA (reference sequence). V was trimmed by 6 bases and J by 3 bases, leaving 11 bases between them. The CDR3 runs to 12 residues.

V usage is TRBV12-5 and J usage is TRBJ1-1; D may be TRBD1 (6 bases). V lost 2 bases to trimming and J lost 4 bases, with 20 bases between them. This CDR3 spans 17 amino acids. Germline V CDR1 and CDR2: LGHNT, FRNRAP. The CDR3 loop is CASGLSRGGVGSTEAFF. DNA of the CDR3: TGTGCTAGTGGTTTGTCCAGGGGTGGAGTTGGAAGCACTGAAGCTTTCTTT.

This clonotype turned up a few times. The CDR3 region is CASSTLAPGQNSYEQYF. For the CDR3, the DNA is TGTGCCAGCAGCACCCTTGCCCCGGGACAGAACTCCTACGAGCAGTACTTC. The chain uses TRBV7-9 and TRBJ2-7, with TRBD1 matching over 7 bases. V dropped 5 bases and J dropped 0; count of bases not matched to a gene: 13. Germline values: CDR1 SEHNR, CDR2 FQNEAQ (reference sequence). This CDR3 region has 17 residues. Looking up the rest from reference TRBV7-9 and TRBJ2-7 gives the full variable domain: DTGVSQNPRHKITKRGQNVTFRCDPISEHNRLYWYRQTLGQGPEFLTYFQNEAQLEKSRLLSDRFSAERPKGSFSTLEIQRTEQGDSAMYLCASSTLAPGQNSYEQYFGPGTRLTVT.

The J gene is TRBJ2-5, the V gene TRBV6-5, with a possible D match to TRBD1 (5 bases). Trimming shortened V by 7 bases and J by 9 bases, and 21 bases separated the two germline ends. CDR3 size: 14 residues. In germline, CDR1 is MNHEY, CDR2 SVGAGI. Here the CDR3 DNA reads TGTGCCAGCACACCATCAGGGTTCCCAGACTCCCAGTACTTC. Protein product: CASTPSGFPDSQYF.

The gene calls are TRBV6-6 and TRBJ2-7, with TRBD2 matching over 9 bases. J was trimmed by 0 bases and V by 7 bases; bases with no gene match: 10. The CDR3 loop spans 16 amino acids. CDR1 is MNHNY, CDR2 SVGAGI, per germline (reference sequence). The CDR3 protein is CASMTTASGASYEQYF. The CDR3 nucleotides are TGTGCCAGCATGACTACAGCTAGCGGGGCCTCCTACGAGCAGTACTTC.

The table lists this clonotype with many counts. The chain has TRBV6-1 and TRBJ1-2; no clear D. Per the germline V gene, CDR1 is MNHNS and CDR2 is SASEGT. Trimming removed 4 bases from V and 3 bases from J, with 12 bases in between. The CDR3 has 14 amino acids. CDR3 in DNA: TGTGCCAGCAGTGCCGGGATCATAGACTATGGCTACACCTTC. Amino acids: CASSAGIIDYGYTF.

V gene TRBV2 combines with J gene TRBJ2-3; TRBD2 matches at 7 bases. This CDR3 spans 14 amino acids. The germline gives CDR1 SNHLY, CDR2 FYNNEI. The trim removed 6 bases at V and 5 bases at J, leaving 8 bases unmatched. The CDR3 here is CASRPTSAGDTQYF. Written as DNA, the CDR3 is TGTGCCAGCAGGCCCACTAGCGCGGGAGATACGCAGTATTTT.

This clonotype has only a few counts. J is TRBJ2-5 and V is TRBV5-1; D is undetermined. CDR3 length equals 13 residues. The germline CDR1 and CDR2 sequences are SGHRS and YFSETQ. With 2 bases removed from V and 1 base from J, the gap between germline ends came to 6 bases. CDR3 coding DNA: TGCGCCAGCAGCTTTACTGGCCAAGAGACCCAGTACTTC. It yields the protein CASSFTGQETQYF.

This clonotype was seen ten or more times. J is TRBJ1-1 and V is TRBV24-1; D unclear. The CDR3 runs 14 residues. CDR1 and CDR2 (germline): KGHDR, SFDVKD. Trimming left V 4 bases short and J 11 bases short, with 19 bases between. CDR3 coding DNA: TGTGCCACCAGTGACCCGACCCTTTTCAGAGGGGCTTTCTTT. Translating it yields CATSDPTLFRGAFF.

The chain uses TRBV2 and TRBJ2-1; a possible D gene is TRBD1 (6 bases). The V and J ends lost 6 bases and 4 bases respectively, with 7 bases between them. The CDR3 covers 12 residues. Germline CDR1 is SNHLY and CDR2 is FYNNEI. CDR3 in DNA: TGTGCCAGCAGAGGGGGTTACAATGAGCAGTTCTTC. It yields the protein CASRGGYNEQFF.

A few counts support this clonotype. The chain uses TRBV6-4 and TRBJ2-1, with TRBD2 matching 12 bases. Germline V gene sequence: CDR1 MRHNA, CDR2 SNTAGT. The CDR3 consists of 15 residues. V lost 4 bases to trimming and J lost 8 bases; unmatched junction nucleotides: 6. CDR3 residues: CASSVQLAGGDEQFF. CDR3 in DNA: TGTGCCAGCAGTGTCCAACTAGCGGGGGGAGATGAGCAGTTCTTC.

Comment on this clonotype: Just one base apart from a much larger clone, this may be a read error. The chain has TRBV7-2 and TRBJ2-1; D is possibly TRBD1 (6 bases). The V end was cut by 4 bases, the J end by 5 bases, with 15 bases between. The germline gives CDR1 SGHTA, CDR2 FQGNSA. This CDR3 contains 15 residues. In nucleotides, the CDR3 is TGTGCCAGCAGCTCCCGGGACATGCAGCACAATGAGCAGTTCTTC. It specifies CASSSRDMQHNEQFF. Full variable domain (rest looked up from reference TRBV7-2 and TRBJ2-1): GAGVSQSPSNKVTEKGKDVELRCDPISGHTALYWYRQSLGQGLEFLIYFQGNSAPDKSGLPSDRFSAERTGGSVSTLTIQRTQQEDSAVYLCASSSRDMQHNEQFFGPGTRLTVL.

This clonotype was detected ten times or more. CDR3 protein: CASSQEATGQGLSKLFF. The CDR3, as DNA: TGTGCCAGCAGCCAAGAAGCAACAGGACAAGGGCTTTCGAAACTGTTTTTT. The rearrangement uses TRBV4-2 and TRBJ1-4, with a possible D match to TRBD1 (5 bases). There are 17 residues in the CDR3. Trimming left V 0 bases short and J 11 bases short, with 22 bases between. From germline, CDR1 is LGHNA and CDR2 YNFKEQ.

As DNA, the CDR3 is TGCGCCAGCAGCAGCACCGGAAATGAGCAGTTCTTC. Amino acids: CASSSTGNEQFF. This rearrangement joins TRBV5-1 to TRBJ2-1; D gene uncertain. CDR3 length: 12 residues. Trimming shortened V by 4 bases and J by 7 bases, and 9 bases separated the two germline ends. Looked up from germline, CDR1 is SGHRS and CDR2 is YFSETQ.

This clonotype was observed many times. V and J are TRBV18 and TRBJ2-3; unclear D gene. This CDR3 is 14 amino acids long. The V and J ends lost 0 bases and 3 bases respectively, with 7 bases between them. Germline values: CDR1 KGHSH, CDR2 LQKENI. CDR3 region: CASSPPSKTDTQYF. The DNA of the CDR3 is TGTGCCAGCTCACCACCGTCAAAGACAGATACGCAGTATTTT.

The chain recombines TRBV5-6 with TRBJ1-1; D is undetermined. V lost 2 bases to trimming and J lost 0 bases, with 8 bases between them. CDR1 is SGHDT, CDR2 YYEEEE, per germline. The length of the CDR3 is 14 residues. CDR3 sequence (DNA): TGTGCCAGCAGCTTCCCAGAGATGAACACTGAAGCTTTCTTT. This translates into CASSFPEMNTEAFF.

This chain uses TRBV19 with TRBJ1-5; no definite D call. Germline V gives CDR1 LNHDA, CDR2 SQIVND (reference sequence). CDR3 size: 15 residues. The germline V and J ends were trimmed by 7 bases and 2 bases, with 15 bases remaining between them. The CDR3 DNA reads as TGTGCCAGTACTACGGAGGGTCGGGGCAATCAGCCCCAGCATTTT. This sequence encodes CASTTEGRGNQPQHF.